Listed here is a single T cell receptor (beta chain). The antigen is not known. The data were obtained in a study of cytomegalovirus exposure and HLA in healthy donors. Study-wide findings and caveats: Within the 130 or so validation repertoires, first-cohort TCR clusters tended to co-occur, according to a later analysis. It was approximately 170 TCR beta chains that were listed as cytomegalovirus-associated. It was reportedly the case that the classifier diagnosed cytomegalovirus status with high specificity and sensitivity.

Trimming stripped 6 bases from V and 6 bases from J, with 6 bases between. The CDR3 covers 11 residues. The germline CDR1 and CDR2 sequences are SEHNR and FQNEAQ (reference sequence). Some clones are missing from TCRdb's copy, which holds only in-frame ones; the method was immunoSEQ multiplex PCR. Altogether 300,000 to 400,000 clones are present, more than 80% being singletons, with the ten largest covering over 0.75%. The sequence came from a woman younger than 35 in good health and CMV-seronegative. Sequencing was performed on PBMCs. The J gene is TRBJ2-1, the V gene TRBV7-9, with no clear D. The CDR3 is CASRSINEQFF. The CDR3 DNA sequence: TGTGCCAGCAGAAGCATCAATGAGCAGTTCTTC.